This T cell receptor beta chain was retrieved from a study of blood T cell repertoires in COVID-19. Study summary: Whether acute or convalescent, the COVID-19 samples came from the United States, Italy and Spain. The cDNA or gDNA used as material had been derived from T cells, B-cell-depleted T cells, or PBMCs.

Original processing methods: Cell counts per sample came from amplifying reference gene primers. Only in-frame clones appear in the TCRdb table, and some are missing; sequencing was by immunoSEQ multiplex PCR. The V and J calls and clone size come from that table; D and trimming were worked out from the DNA. The sample lists about 130,000 clones, approximately 84% occurring once. Germline trimming cut 1 base from V and 5 bases from J; bases unmatched to any gene: 11. Germline V gives CDR1 SGHKS, CDR2 YYEKEE (reference sequence). The CDR3 has 17 amino acids. This clonotype was sampled from a woman aged 45-65 years who had recovered from COVID-19. The chain carries TRBV5-5 and TRBJ2-1, with 8 bases aligning to TRBD1. Sequenced material: peripheral blood. CDR3 DNA: TGTGCCAGCAGCTTGCTGTGGGCCAGGGGGCGGGACAATGAGCAGTTCTTC. As protein: CASSLLWARGRDNEQFF.